One and the same sample provided the 9 T cell receptor beta chains below, sequenced in a study of diagnostic markers for celiac disease. TCRdb re-analyzed the reads; it lists each CDR3 protein once, without DNA. Recorded here are more than 1,200 distinct CDR3 sequences; the top ten clones represent approximately 14%. Material: either unsorted cells or a sorted T cell fraction (not recorded which). These receptors were collected from a human donor.

Its frequency marks this clonotype as large. The rearrangement links TRBV28 to TRBJ2-3. The V gene's germline CDR1 is MDHEN and CDR2 SYDVKM. This CDR3 region has 13 residues. The CDR3 spells CASRTASTDTQYF.

The chain employs TRBV7-2 and TRBJ1-2; TCRdb's assignment of TRBD1 cannot be checked, as there is no DNA. This CDR3 comprises 14 residues. Germline CDR1 is SGHTA and CDR2 is FQGNSA. The CDR3 here is CASSLGQGSYGYTF.

This clonotype shows up as large by frequency. V usage is TRBV10-3 and J usage is TRBJ2-7; TCRdb gives TRBD2 as the D gene, but with no DNA this cannot be confirmed. CDR1 is ENHRY and CDR2 is SYGVKD in the germline V gene. There are 16 residues in the CDR3. The CDR3 here is CAISELAETISYEQYF.

V and J are TRBV7-2 and TRBJ2-1; checking the TCRdb D call of TRBD2 is not possible without DNA. The CDR3 sequence is 14 residues long. Germline assignment: CDR1 SGHTA and CDR2 FQGNSA. CDR3 residues: CASSPRIAGGEQFF.

This clonotype shows up as medium-sized by frequency. The chain employs TRBV7-3 and TRBJ2-2; TCRdb proposes TRBD1, but this gene call is untestable without DNA. This CDR3 is built from 12 residues. Germline V CDR1 and CDR2: SGHTA, FQGTGA. The CDR3 reads CASSPGAGELFF.

This clonotype is medium-sized by frequency. The chain carries TRBV20-1 and TRBJ2-5; checking the TCRdb D call of TRBD1 is not possible without DNA. Per germline, CDR1 DFQATT and CDR2 SNEGSKA (reference sequence). CDR3 length equals 11 residues. The CDR3 loop is CRGVGQETQYF.

CDR3 region: CASSLDAGGSDQFF. The V and J genes are TRBV5-1 and TRBJ2-1; TCRdb calls TRBD2, which cannot be checked without DNA. This CDR3 has 14 residues. The germline V gene has CDR1 SGHRS and CDR2 YFSETQ.

V is TRBV5-1 and J is TRBJ2-5; TCRdb designates TRBD1, a call that cannot be tested without DNA. CDR1 is SGHRS and CDR2 is YFSETQ in the germline V gene. This CDR3 comprises 15 residues. The CDR3 loop reads CASRPGTTPDETQYF. Full variable domain (remainder filled in from reference TRBV5-1 and TRBJ2-5): KAGVTQTPRYLIKTRGQQVTLSCSPISGHRSVSWYQQTPGQGLQFLFEYFSETQRNKGNFPGRFSGRQFSNSRSEMNVSTLELGDSALYLCASRPGTTPDETQYFGPGTRLLVL.

This clonotype shows up as large by frequency. The rearrangement links TRBV7-9 to TRBJ2-2. The CDR3 runs to 14 residues. CDR1 is SEHNR and CDR2 is FQNEAQ in the germline V gene (reference sequence). The CDR3: CASSLVSHTGELFF. Based on the CDR3 plus reference TRBV7-9 and TRBJ2-2, the full variable domain is DTGVSQNPRHKITKRGQNVTFRCDPISEHNRLYWYRQTLGQGPEFLTYFQNEAQLEKSRLLSDRFSAERPKGSFSTLEIQRTEQGDSAMYLCASSLVSHTGELFFGEGSRLTVL.